This T cell receptor beta chain was sequenced in a study of cytomegalovirus exposure and HLA in healthy donors (TCRdb year 2017). With respect to the entire study: An earlier analysis of around 600 of the donors reported roughly 300 Gb of sequence data and more than 90 million unique TCR beta sequences from approximately 180 million T cells. Roughly 300 gigabases of sequencing data and roughly 81 million unique TCR sequences made up an early release that covered some 640 HLA-typed donors. Among the approximately 400 genotyped donors, around 81% belonged to the genetic ancestry cluster associated with self-reported Caucasian donors. The aim of the study was to test whether cataloging public T cell receptors could identify signatures of past pathogen exposure. The study profiled the T cell repertoires of about 720 subjects by immunosequencing and related them to cytomegalovirus serostatus. Besides the first cohort of 666 subjects, a separate validation cohort made up of over 95 different subjects was used. High-throughput TCR immunosequencing, statistical association of individual TCRs with disease status, and machine learning were combined to predict cytomegalovirus infection status. To study patterns of TCR occurrence, a later analysis re-analyzed previously published TCR beta repertoires from several hundred donors and added high-resolution HLA genotyping. Rather than drawing on any new phenotypic data, the later analysis identified candidate immune exposures from TCR beta sequences and the way those sequences occurred across donors. To decide whether each TCR beta V gene segment behaved as functional or pseudogenic, an earlier analysis of some 570 of the donors relied on high-throughput TCR beta sequencing. Donor age, sex, ethnicity and CMV serostatus were compiled alongside the repertoire data. Genome-wide SNP genotypes for about three fifths of the roughly 700 donors were used in a later genetic analysis, which treated that subset as a discovery cohort. Every discovery cohort repertoire had been produced on one sequencing platform. Both class I and class II loci were covered by HLA typing, at four-digit resolution. Typing coverage varied by locus: roughly 620-640 donors for A, B, C, DRB1 and DQB1; approximately 500 for DQA1; over 600 for DPA1; 450 to 480 for DPB1. Four to six DR-DQ haplotypes were handled as single units for association and clustering, since linkage in the cohort was strong. Across 398 genotyped donors of the cohort, an average of about 220,000 unique TCR beta nucleotide sequences per donor were sequenced, and approximately 19% of those sequences were non-productive.

The cohort consisted of 650 to 850 healthy bone marrow donors. At the time of sampling, all cohort members were nominally healthy, though unrecorded immune exposures were likely present. The donor was CMV seronegative and belonged to the group of 352 seronegative cohort members. A peripheral blood sample was provided by each donor, and peripheral blood mononuclear cells were used for TCR beta sequencing. The Qiagen DNeasy Blood Extraction Kit was used to extract genomic DNA from the blood cell samples. Notes on this clone: Its antigen is currently not known. It has no much larger one-base neighbor in the sample; base qualities were not kept.

CDR1 and CDR2 were assigned from the germline V gene as SNHLY and FYNNEI. Trimming at the junction amounts to 7 bases on V and 3 bases on J, and the germline ends lie 19 bases apart. The CDR3 holds 17 amino acids from the cysteine to the phenylalanine. Of the read, only the CDR3 DNA is kept; its 51 bases are in frame from base 1. The library was generated by the immunoSEQ multiplex PCR assay. For the multiplex PCR, a mixture combining 60 forward primers for TCR Vbeta segments and 13 reverse primers for TCR Jbeta segments was used. The CDR3 region of rearranged TCR beta genes was amplified from genomic DNA by a multiplex PCR assay. Amplified TCR beta libraries were sequenced as 87-base-pair reads on the Illumina HiSeq System. In the original analysis: In a later analysis, about 80 million unique TCR beta chains were counted across the 500 to 700 repertoires, and around 10 million of these chains were shared by at least two donors. Raw reads were error-corrected and collapsed into unique sequences with a nearest-neighbor algorithm that merged closely related sequences to remove PCR and sequencing errors. Alignment of CDR3 sequences to IMGT reference sequences was used to assign V, D and J gene segments. For a sequence to be retained, a match of at least six nucleotides was required to both a V gene segment and a J gene segment. A rearrangement was called productive if the CDR3 had no stop codons and remained in frame with V and J, and every other rearrangement was called non-productive. CDR3 was defined according to IMGT convention as the region running from the second conserved V-encoded cysteine to the conserved J-encoded phenylalanine. The earlier analysis of 450 to 750 of the donors excluded any sequence lacking an unambiguous match to a single V gene segment. In an earlier analysis of about 590 of the donors, a V segment was called functional when productive rearrangements were above 56.7%, and segregating when the standard deviation between donors exceeded 5%. A statistical classification framework was built for diagnosing cytomegalovirus status from the catalog of TCR beta chain sequences. In a later analysis, V and J genes were assigned by comparing TCR nucleotide sequences against IMGT/GENE-DB human TR gene sequences. The TCRdist pipeline was used in a later analysis to assign CDR3 sequences and most-parsimonious VDJ recombination scenarios. A later analysis defined each TCR beta chain by its CDR3 amino acid sequence plus V-gene family, and excluded reads lacking a unique V-gene family. As a way to deal with suspected cross-contamination and a sequencing artifact, a later analysis dropped roughly 620 nucleotide sequences that were highly shared and had low generation probability. For each public chain, a later analysis derived a clonal expansion index from normalized ranks of inferred template counts within each repertoire. Generation probabilities in a later analysis came from a VDJ recombination model fitted to out-of-frame rearrangements, and those results were checked against IGoR. A later analysis scored TCR-TCR, TCR-HLA and TCR-CMV co-occurrence with hypergeometric tests, applying a repertoire-size bias correction to TCR pairs. A later analysis estimated false discovery rates by permuting HLA or CMV assignments 20 times. A later analysis grouped co-occurring TCRs with DBSCAN, adding TCRdist sequence similarity when clustering within HLA-allele-positive subsets. Repertoires with fewer than 30,000 or more than 120,000 public chains, plus five repertoires with anomalous nucleotide sharing, were excluded from co-occurrence clustering. TCRdb took this table from immuneACCESS and kept in-frame rearrangements with V and J called. Such tables lack part of the clones; where checked against another copy, unresolved V genes explain under half of the gap, and the rest is unexplained. The V and J calls and clone size come from that table; D and trimming were worked out from the DNA. This sample has about 67,000 clones in its table, and approximately 78% of those were observed once. 2.5% to 3.5% of the sample rests with the top ten.

Study-level results and caveats: The only immune exposure information available for the cohort was CMV serostatus. A cluster of highly shared sequence variants was judged likely to represent a technical artifact of the sequencing pipeline. According to a later analysis, most CMV-associated TCR beta chains appeared to be HLA-restricted, and the HLA associations seemed to be driven largely by CMV exposure. According to a later analysis, parvovirus B19, influenza, CMV and Epstein-Barr virus appeared linked to several top co-occurrence clusters. The classifier was reported to diagnose cytomegalovirus status with high specificity and sensitivity in both the original and validation cohorts. In this cohort, only TCR beta chains were sequenced, and detectable features were limited by the absence of alpha or paired-chain data. Compared with equally common non-associated chains, HLA-associated TCR beta chains in a later analysis were more clonally expanded and had lower generation probabilities. HLA typing was unavailable for some donors at each locus, so association tests used only the typed subset. Because the 87-base-pair reads could not distinguish some IMGT-functional V segments, including TRBV6-2 and TRBV6-3, those segments were excluded. A total of roughly 160 TCR beta chains were listed by the study as associated with cytomegalovirus. A further reported finding was that TCR beta sequences accurately predicted the HLA-A and HLA-B alleles for most subjects in the first cohort. The authors suggested that the approach could potentially be generalized to other disease states and immunological phenotypes. Broadly in line with IMGT annotations, most TCR beta V segments showed up in productive rearrangements about 87% or about 30% of the time in an earlier analysis of 587 of the donors. According to a later analysis, TCR association rates differed among HLA loci, with DRB1 alleles showing the most associated TCRs and HLA-C alleles showing the fewest. According to a later genetic analysis, donors in an Asian-associated ancestry cluster had fewer N-insertions in productive TCRs than the approximately 650-donor mean. In vitro tests confirmed that three of the cytomegalovirus-associated TCR beta chains recognize cytomegalovirus antigens. A later genetic analysis associated a missense DCLRE1C variant with V-gene and J-gene trimming of TCR beta chains, and an independent cohort replicated the association. Across donors, most TCR sequences were observed very rarely, whereas some public TCRs were present in many individuals. At a false discovery rate of 0.05, a later analysis linked some 18,000 TCR beta sequences to specific HLA alleles. The presence/absence analyses assumed that sequencing depth was roughly uniform across donors, and that assumption may not be true. Linkage disequilibrium might explain the correlated functional status among segregating V segments, but an unknown experimental factor could not be ruled out. Assigning TCR associations to individual alleles was difficult when HLA alleles, especially DR and DQ, strongly co-occurred. The earlier analysis of approximately 540 of the donors excluded roughly 17 rarely observed V segments, including chromosome 9 orphons, because counts were too low.

Material: PBMCs. The clonotype comes from a woman between 25 and 40 years old in good health and CMV-seronegative. Here the chain combines TRBV2 and TRBJ1-6, with an unclear D gene assignment. The CDR3 reads CASTQRAVSFYNSPLHF. The DNA sequence is as follows: TGTGCCAGCACCCAGAGGGCGGTGAGCTTCTATAATTCACCCCTCCACTTT.